This T cell receptor (beta chain) was obtained from a study of blood T cell repertoires in COVID-19. On the study more broadly: Material from acute and convalescent COVID-19 was sourced from the United States, Italy and Spain. PBMCs, B-cell-depleted T cells, or T cells provided the cDNA or gDNA that made up the material.

Per the authors' pipeline: Amplification with reference gene primers provided the estimates of nucleated cell counts. Assay: immunoSEQ multiplex PCR; the TCRdb copy retains only in-frame clones and omits some. The V and J calls and the clone size are those of that table, but D and trimming were determined from the DNA. The sample consists of about 180,000 clones, approximately 88% of them appearing once. The V and J ends lost 7 bases and 5 bases, in that order; junction bases with no gene match: 7. From germline, CDR1 is MNHEY and CDR2 SVGAGI. The CDR3 is 14 residues long. The sequence was collected from a woman aged 25-40 years with acute or convalescent COVID-19. The chain uses TRBV6-5 and TRBJ1-5; 8 bases map to TRBD1. The source material was peripheral blood. The CDR3 region is CASTPHRGDQPQHF. In DNA form, the CDR3 reads TGTGCCAGCACTCCTCACAGGGGGGATCAGCCCCAGCATTTT.